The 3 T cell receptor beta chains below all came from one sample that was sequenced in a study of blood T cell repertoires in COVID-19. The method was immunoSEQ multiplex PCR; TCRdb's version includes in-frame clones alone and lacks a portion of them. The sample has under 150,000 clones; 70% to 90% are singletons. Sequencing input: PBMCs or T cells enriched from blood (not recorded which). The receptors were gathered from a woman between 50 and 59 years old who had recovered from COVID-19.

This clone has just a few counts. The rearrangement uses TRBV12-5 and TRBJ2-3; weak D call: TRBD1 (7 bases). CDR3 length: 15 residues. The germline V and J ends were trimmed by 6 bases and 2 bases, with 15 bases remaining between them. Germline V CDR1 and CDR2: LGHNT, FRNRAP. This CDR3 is CASGYQGGYTDTQYF. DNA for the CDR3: TGTGCTAGTGGGTATCAGGGGGGATACACAGATACGCAGTATTTT. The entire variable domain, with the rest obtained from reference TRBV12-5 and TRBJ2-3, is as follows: DARVTQTPRHKVTEMGQEVTMRCQPILGHNTVFWYRQTMMQGLELLAYFRNRAPLDDSGMPKDRFSAEMPDATLATLKIQPSEPRDSAVYFCASGYQGGYTDTQYFGPGTRLTVL.

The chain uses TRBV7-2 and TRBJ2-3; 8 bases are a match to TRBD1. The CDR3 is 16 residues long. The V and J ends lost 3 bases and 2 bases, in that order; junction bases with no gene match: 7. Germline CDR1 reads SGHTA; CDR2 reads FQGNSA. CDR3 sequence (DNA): TGTGCCAGCAGCTTTAGGTACAGGGGGTTCACAGATACGCAGTATTTT. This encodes CASSFRYRGFTDTQYF. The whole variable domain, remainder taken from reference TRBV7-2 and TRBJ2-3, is GAGVSQSPSNKVTEKGKDVELRCDPISGHTALYWYRQSLGQGLEFLIYFQGNSAPDKSGLPSDRFSAERTGGSVSTLTIQRTQQEDSAVYLCASSFRYRGFTDTQYFGPGTRLTVL.

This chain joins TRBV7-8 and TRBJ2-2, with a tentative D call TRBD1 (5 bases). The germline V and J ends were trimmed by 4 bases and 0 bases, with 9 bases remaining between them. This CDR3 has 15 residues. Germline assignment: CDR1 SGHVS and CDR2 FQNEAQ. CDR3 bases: TGTGCCAGCAGCTCCAGGGTGTCGAACACCGGGGAGCTGTTTTTT. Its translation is CASSSRVSNTGELFF.